This T cell receptor (beta chain) was identified in a study of blood T cell repertoires in COVID-19. Overall study context: Spain, Italy and the United States supplied samples that represented acute and convalescent COVID-19.

As processed by the authors: Nucleated cell number was recorded as an estimate derived from reference gene primer amplification. TCRdb's table, derived via immunoSEQ multiplex PCR, lists solely in-frame clones and lacks some. V, J and clone size are those of that table, while D and trimming were read from the DNA. This sample has about 200,000 clones, with 60% to 85% found just once. This receptor was obtained from a woman in her seventies with acute or convalescent COVID-19. The sequencing sample was made of peripheral blood.

The DNA for the CDR3 is TGCGCCAGCAGCCAAGGGGGAGGGCAAAGCAATCAGCCCCAGCATTTT. It specifies CASSQGGGQSNQPQHF. The V call is TRBV4-1, the J call TRBJ1-5, with D unresolved. The CDR3 is made up of 16 amino acids. Trimming took 1 base from V and 1 from J, leaving 11 bases between them. In germline, CDR1 is MGHRA, CDR2 YSYEKL.